The 27 T cell receptor beta chains below were found in one sample sequenced in a study of shared clonotypes between healthy human individuals. Sequencing used immunoSEQ multiplex PCR; TCRdb keeps in-frame clones, though not all of them. This sample has approximately 500,000 clones; about 95% occur once, and the top ten carry about 0.064%. The sequenced material came from naive CD4+ T cells sorted from blood. Noted subset: CD45RA+ positively selected. All receptors come from a woman aged 30 to 39 in good health.

The rearrangement uses TRBV11-2 and TRBJ2-3; D not resolved. The germline gives CDR1 SGHAT, CDR2 FQNNGV. The CDR3 runs 11 residues. V was cut by 5 bases and J by 6 bases, with 6 bases left in between. The CDR3 here is CASSRHDTQYF. CDR3 sequence (DNA): TGTGCCAGCAGCCGGCACGATACGCAGTATTTT.

V is TRBV11-2 and J is TRBJ2-7; D may correspond to TRBD1 or TRBD2 (6 bases each). V lost 4 bases to trimming and J lost 2 bases, with 15 bases between them. There are 15 residues in the CDR3. Germline CDR1 SGHAT, CDR2 FQNNGV. CDR3 DNA sequence: TGTGCCAGCAGCTATGGAGAGGGGGGTCCCTACGAGCAGTACTTC. It encodes CASSYGEGGPYEQYF.

J is TRBJ2-7 and V is TRBV28; the D call may be TRBD1 or TRBD2 (5 bases each). The CDR3 sequence is 16 residues long. V gave up 5 bases and J gave up 0 bases, with 17 bases separating them. CDR1 MDHEN and CDR2 SYDVKM come from the germline V gene. DNA of the CDR3: TGTGCCAGCAGTAAGCAGATCGGGACGCCCTCCTACGAGCAGTACTTC. Translation gives CASSKQIGTPSYEQYF.

The rearrangement links TRBV11-2 to TRBJ1-1; no clear D. V gave up 5 bases and J gave up 3 bases, with 16 bases separating them. The germline V gene encodes CDR1 SGHAT and CDR2 FQNNGV. The CDR3 covers 15 residues. The CDR3 sequence is CASSPAYGGYTEAFF. The CDR3 nucleotides are TGTGCCAGCAGCCCCGCGTATGGAGGGTACACTGAAGCTTTCTTT.

J is TRBJ1-3 and V is TRBV25-1; 9 nucleotides agree with TRBD1. CDR1 is MGHDK, CDR2 SYGVNS, per germline. Unmatched junction bases numbered 10, after V lost 3 bases and J lost 7 bases. The CDR3 is 16 amino acids. As DNA, the CDR3 is TGTGCCAGCAGTGAGCACGGGACAGGGTTTAGTAACACCATATATTTT. Its translation is CASSEHGTGFSNTIYF.

V and J are TRBV19 and TRBJ2-3; 11 bases map to TRBD2. Germline assignment: CDR1 LNHDA and CDR2 SQIVND (reference sequence). CDR3 length: 16 residues. Unmatched junction bases numbered 7, after V lost 6 bases and J lost 2 bases. The chain's CDR3 is CASSKIAGGATDTQYF. The CDR3 DNA follows: TGTGCCAGTAGCAAAATAGCGGGAGGGGCCACAGATACGCAGTATTTT.

The V gene is TRBV27, the J gene TRBJ2-5; tentative D call: TRBD1 (5 bases). The assigned J gene may be wrong: the sequence end matches TRBJ2-7 better. The CDR3 is made up of 13 amino acids. The germline CDR1 and CDR2 sequences are MNHEY and SMNVEV (reference sequence). Here the CDR3 reads CASSSRQLGEQYF. CDR3 bases: TGTGCCAGCAGTTCACGACAGTTGGGCGAGCAGTACTTC.

J is TRBJ2-2 and V is TRBV7-2, with D uncertain. The CDR3 contains 13 residues. V lost 4 bases and J lost 3, with 6 bases in between. Per the germline V gene, CDR1 is SGHTA and CDR2 is FQGNSA. This CDR3 reads CASSSLDTGELFF. CDR3 bases: TGTGCCAGCAGCTCGCTAGACACCGGGGAGCTGTTTTTT. The full variable domain, its missing parts supplied by reference TRBV7-2 and TRBJ2-2, is GAGVSQSPSNKVTEKGKDVELRCDPISGHTALYWYRQSLGQGLEFLIYFQGNSAPDKSGLPSDRFSAERTGGSVSTLTIQRTQQEDSAVYLCASSSLDTGELFFGEGSRLTVL.

The V gene is TRBV18, the J gene TRBJ1-1, with D uncertain. The CDR3 has 14 amino acids. Germline lookup yields CDR1 KGHSH and CDR2 LQKENI. V lost 2 bases and J 0 bases, leaving 7 bases between the germline ends. The CDR3 DNA follows: TGTGCCAGCTCACCATCGGGTATGAACACTGAAGCTTTCTTT. Translating it yields CASSPSGMNTEAFF.

The V call is TRBV19, the J call TRBJ2-6, with D maybe TRBD2 (5 bases). This CDR3 region has 15 residues. V shed 5 bases and J shed 3 bases, with 11 bases lying between them. CDR1 is LNHDA and CDR2 is SQIVND in the germline V gene (reference sequence). This CDR3 is CASSPGVSGANVLTF. The CDR3 DNA sequence: TGTGCCAGTAGTCCCGGGGTGAGTGGGGCCAACGTCCTGACTTTC.

The chain couples TRBV4-3 to TRBJ2-7; 10 bases align to TRBD2. The V gene end was trimmed by 3 bases and the J gene end by 6 bases; junction bases not matched to a gene: 8. The CDR3 sequence is 15 residues long. Germline V gene data show CDR1 as LGHNA and CDR2 as YSLEER. CDR3 amino acids: CASSQPSGSGGEQYF. The CDR3 DNA follows: TGCGCCAGCAGCCAGCCTAGCGGGAGTGGGGGCGAGCAGTACTTC.

This chain links TRBV28 with TRBJ1-5; maybe TRBD1 (5 bases). The germline V gene encodes CDR1 MDHEN and CDR2 SYDVKM. There are 14 residues in the CDR3. The germline V and J ends were trimmed by 2 bases and 4 bases, with 9 bases remaining between them. The CDR3 DNA sequence: TGTGCCAGCAGTTTACAGGGTACAAATCAGCCCCAGCATTTT. The encoded protein is CASSLQGTNQPQHF.

The V gene is TRBV5-1, the J gene TRBJ2-1, with 10 positions matching TRBD2. This CDR3 has 15 amino acids. J was trimmed by 8 bases and V by 2 bases; bases with no gene match: 7. CDR1 SGHRS and CDR2 YFSETQ come from the germline V gene. The DNA for the CDR3 is TGCGCCAGCAGCTTCGGCGCTAGCGGGAGTTATGAGCAGTTCTTC. It codes for CASSFGASGSYEQFF.

This sequence joins TRBV7-9 and TRBJ1-2, with D possibly matching TRBD1 (5 bases). CDR1 and CDR2 from the germline V gene are SEHNR and FQNEAQ (reference sequence). V shed 2 bases and J shed 4 bases, with 11 bases lying between them. The CDR3 has 14 amino acids. The CDR3 region is CASSLSTERYGYTF. CDR3 nucleotide sequence: TGTGCCAGCAGCTTATCGACAGAGCGCTATGGCTACACCTTC. Combining the CDR3 with reference TRBV7-9 and TRBJ1-2 gives the whole variable domain DTGVSQNPRHKITKRGQNVTFRCDPISEHNRLYWYRQTLGQGPEFLTYFQNEAQLEKSRLLSDRFSAERPKGSFSTLEIQRTEQGDSAMYLCASSLSTERYGYTFGSGTRLTVV.

This chain uses TRBV9 with TRBJ2-5; weak D call: TRBD2 (8 bases). Germline V gives CDR1 SGDLS, CDR2 YYNGEE. The V and J ends lost 10 bases and 0 bases respectively, with 19 bases between them. The CDR3 runs 15 residues. CDR3 residues: CAGSREGQYQETQYF. The CDR3 DNA is TGTGCCGGGTCACGGGAGGGACAGTACCAAGAGACCCAGTACTTC.

This sequence joins TRBV5-1 and TRBJ1-2; 11 bases agree with TRBD1. Germline V gene sequence: CDR1 SGHRS, CDR2 YFSETQ. V lost 2 bases and J lost 4; bases outside the gene matches: 10. This CDR3 contains 17 residues. The CDR3, as DNA: TGCGCCAGCAGCTTTCGGACAGGGGGCCATCGCCTCTATGGCTACACCTTC. It specifies CASSFRTGGHRLYGYTF.

The V gene is TRBV28, the J gene TRBJ2-7; 9 bases agree with TRBD2. Trimming cost V 1 base and J 1 base; bases outside gene matches: 2. Germline V CDR1 and CDR2: MDHEN, SYDVKM. The CDR3 contains 15 residues. CDR3 bases: TGTGCCAGCAGTTTATTTCTAGCGGGGTCCTACGAGCAGTACTTC. Amino acids: CASSLFLAGSYEQYF. The full variable domain, completed using reference TRBV28 and TRBJ2-7, is DVKVTQSSRYLVKRTGEKVFLECVQDMDHENMFWYRQDPGLGLRLIYFSYDVKMKEKGDIPEGYSVSREKKERFSLILESASTNQTSMYLCASSLFLAGSYEQYFGPGTRLTVT.

CDR3 sequence: CASSLMWTSGTDTQYF. As DNA, the CDR3 is TGTGCCAGCAGCTTGATGTGGACTAGCGGGACAGATACGCAGTATTTT. The rearrangement uses TRBV5-4 and TRBJ2-3; 11 bases are shared with TRBD2. The CDR3 loop spans 16 amino acids. In germline, CDR1 is SGHNT, CDR2 YYREEE (reference sequence). J lost 3 bases, V lost 1 base, and 4 bases had no gene match. The entire variable domain, with the rest obtained from reference TRBV5-4 and TRBJ2-3, is as follows: ETGVTQSPTHLIKTRGQQVTLRCSSQSGHNTVSWYQQALGQGPQFIFQYYREEENGRGNFPPRFSGLQFPNYSSELNVNALELDDSALYLCASSLMWTSGTDTQYFGPGTRLTVL.

The chain couples TRBV6-6 to TRBJ1-6; D gene ambiguous. Germline CDR1 reads MNHNY; CDR2 reads SVGAGI (reference sequence). V lost 6 bases, J lost 7 bases, and 10 bases lay in between. This CDR3 comprises 13 residues. The CDR3 loop is CASRRDSNSPLHF. CDR3 DNA sequence: TGTGCCAGCAGAAGAGATTCGAATTCACCCCTCCACTTT.

The V call is TRBV5-1, the J call TRBJ1-1; D unresolved. The ends were cut back, 1 base at V and 1 base at J, with 5 bases in the middle. The CDR3 extends over 13 amino acids. Germline CDR1 and CDR2: SGHRS and YFSETQ. CDR3 region: CASSLLQNTEAFF. Written as DNA, the CDR3 is TGCGCCAGCAGCTTGTTACAGAACACTGAAGCTTTCTTT. Full variable domain (rest looked up from reference TRBV5-1 and TRBJ1-1): KAGVTQTPRYLIKTRGQQVTLSCSPISGHRSVSWYQQTPGQGLQFLFEYFSETQRNKGNFPGRFSGRQFSNSRSEMNVSTLELGDSALYLCASSLLQNTEAFFGQGTRLTVV.

The chain carries TRBV7-9 and TRBJ2-7; 9 nucleotides match TRBD2. The CDR3 is 17 amino acids. With V trimmed by 7 bases and J by 3 bases, 16 bases remained unmatched. The V gene's germline CDR1 is SEHNR and CDR2 FQNEAQ (reference sequence). Written as DNA, the CDR3 is TGTGCCAGCACCCCTCTGGGGCGGGAGGGCCGAAGCTACGAGCAGTACTTC. Encoded protein: CASTPLGREGRSYEQYF.

This chain connects TRBV27 to TRBJ1-1; TRBD1 matches at 7 bases. V shed 7 bases, J shed 1 base, and the junction held 18 bases outside the gene matches. The CDR3 sequence is 18 residues long. The V gene's germline CDR1 is MNHEY and CDR2 SMNVEV (reference sequence). The DNA of the CDR3 is TGTGCCAGCACCGCAAGGGTTAGACAGGGAAGGCGGAACACTGAAGCTTTCTTT. It codes for CASTARVRQGRRNTEAFF.

Concerning this clone: This specimen includes other DNA sequences encoding the same CDR3. CDR3 loop: CASSQNYEQYF. Written as DNA, the CDR3 is TGTGCCAGCAGTCAAAACTACGAGCAGTACTTC. The rearrangement uses TRBV28 and TRBJ2-7; D not resolved. Germline lookup yields CDR1 MDHEN and CDR2 SYDVKM. V lost 5 bases and J lost 3, with 5 bases in between. This CDR3 comprises 11 residues.

A remark on this clone: The same CDR3 arises from other DNA sequences in this sample as well. The genes are TRBV5-1 and TRBJ2-7; no clear D. The germline CDR1 and CDR2 sequences are SGHRS and YFSETQ. The V end was cut by 0 bases, the J end by 3 bases, with 7 bases between. This CDR3 is 13 amino acids long. The DNA for the CDR3 is TGCGCCAGCAGCTTGGGTCGCAGCTACGAGCAGTACTTC. Translation gives CASSLGRSYEQYF.

The V gene is TRBV28, the J gene TRBJ2-3, with 7 bases lining up with TRBD1. Germline-derived CDR1 and CDR2 are MDHEN and SYDVKM. The CDR3 extends over 15 amino acids. Germline trimming cut 6 bases from V and 4 bases from J; bases unmatched to any gene: 10. DNA of the CDR3: TGTGCCAGCAGCCTTGTACAGGGGCCCCCAGATACGCAGTATTTT. It encodes CASSLVQGPPDTQYF.

The rearrangement joins TRBV28 to TRBJ2-7, with a tentative D call TRBD2 (5 bases). Trimming left V 6 bases short and J 6 bases short, with 12 bases between. The V gene's germline CDR1 is MDHEN and CDR2 SYDVKM. The CDR3 sequence is 12 residues long. The CDR3, as DNA: TGTGCCAGCAGCCCTCCGGGGTTCGAGCAGTACTTC. This gives the protein CASSPPGFEQYF.

The sample holds a few counts of this clone. The same CDR3 arises from other DNA sequences in this sample as well. This chain connects TRBV7-9 to TRBJ1-1, with D tentatively TRBD1 (6 bases). The ends were cut back, 4 bases at V and 5 bases at J, with 8 bases in the middle. Germline assignment: CDR1 SEHNR and CDR2 FQNEAQ (reference sequence). The CDR3 loop spans 12 amino acids. Here the CDR3 DNA reads TGTGCCAGCAGCTCGCAGGGGACTGAAGCTTTCTTT. Amino acids: CASSSQGTEAFF.